The T cell receptor (beta chain) described here comes from a study of blood T cell repertoires in COVID-19 (dated by TCRdb to 2018 to 2021). About the investigation overall: Samples from collaborators originated in the United States, Italy and Spain and spanned both the acute and convalescent phases of COVID-19. The repertoires were released in a freely available public database meant as a resource for research on the immune response to SARS-CoV-2. Subjects who had been exposed to COVID-19, were actively infected with it, or had recovered from it provided the deeply sampled blood TCRbeta repertoires that made up the dataset. Sample metadata almost always included a de-identified subject ID, COVID-19 status, age in years and sex. Where HLA class I and class II types were available, the types were taken from metadata supplied by the sample provider, not from assay-based typing. The material from the prospective study consisted of cDNA or gDNA derived from T cells, B-cell-depleted T cells, or PBMCs. The samples were drawn from two sources: the first 160 participants of the ongoing ImmuneRACE study, and 950 to 1,500 subjects contributed by 6 global collaborators. The paper's findings and limits, for the study overall: The amount of clinical and demographic metadata varied by source and participant and was provided uncurated.

The immunoSEQ Assay, a bias-controlled multiplex PCR, was used to amplify TCRbeta CDR3 regions from genomic DNA. As for the original processing: The number of nucleated cells in each sample was estimated by amplification of reference gene primers within the assay. Sequence reads were collapsed and filtered to measure the absolute abundance of every unique TCRbeta CDR3 rearrangement. Productive Simpson clonality was computed per sample as the square root of Simpson's diversity index over productive rearrangements. As stored in TCRdb, this immuneACCESS dataset retains in-frame rearrangements with V and J assigned. A fraction of the clones does not appear; measured against another copy, unresolved V genes explain less than half of the discrepancy, and the remainder lacks a known reason. V and J calls plus clone size are reproduced from that table; the DNA served to infer D and trimming. The sample table records 50,000 to 70,000 clones; around 76% of these occur just once. The ten most abundant clones make up 22% of the sample.

To note about this clone: Its antigen remains undetermined. It has no much larger one-base neighbor in the sample; base qualities were not kept.

CDR1 and CDR2 were assigned from the germline V gene as SGHVS and FQNEAQ. The CDR3 spans 16 residues, from the cysteine through the phenylalanine. Only the CDR3 DNA is retained, 48 bases long and in frame from the first base. V is clipped by 5 bases and J by 5 bases, and the sequence between their germline boundaries is 21 bases long. Each collaborating institution followed its own protocols to collect whole blood in K2EDTA tubes. For TCRbeta analysis, collaborator samples were shipped as frozen whole blood, as isolated PBMCs, or as DNA extracted from either sample type. In this chain, TRBV7-8 is recombined with TRBJ1-1; possibly the D gene is TRBD1, per 6 matching bases. The sequencing input was peripheral blood. This TCR was recovered from a man aged 50-59 years with active or convalescent COVID-19. The CDR3 protein is CASSARYGGPITEAFF. Read as DNA, the sequence is TGTGCCAGCAGCGCCCGATACGGGGGGCCGATTACTGAAGCTTTCTTT.